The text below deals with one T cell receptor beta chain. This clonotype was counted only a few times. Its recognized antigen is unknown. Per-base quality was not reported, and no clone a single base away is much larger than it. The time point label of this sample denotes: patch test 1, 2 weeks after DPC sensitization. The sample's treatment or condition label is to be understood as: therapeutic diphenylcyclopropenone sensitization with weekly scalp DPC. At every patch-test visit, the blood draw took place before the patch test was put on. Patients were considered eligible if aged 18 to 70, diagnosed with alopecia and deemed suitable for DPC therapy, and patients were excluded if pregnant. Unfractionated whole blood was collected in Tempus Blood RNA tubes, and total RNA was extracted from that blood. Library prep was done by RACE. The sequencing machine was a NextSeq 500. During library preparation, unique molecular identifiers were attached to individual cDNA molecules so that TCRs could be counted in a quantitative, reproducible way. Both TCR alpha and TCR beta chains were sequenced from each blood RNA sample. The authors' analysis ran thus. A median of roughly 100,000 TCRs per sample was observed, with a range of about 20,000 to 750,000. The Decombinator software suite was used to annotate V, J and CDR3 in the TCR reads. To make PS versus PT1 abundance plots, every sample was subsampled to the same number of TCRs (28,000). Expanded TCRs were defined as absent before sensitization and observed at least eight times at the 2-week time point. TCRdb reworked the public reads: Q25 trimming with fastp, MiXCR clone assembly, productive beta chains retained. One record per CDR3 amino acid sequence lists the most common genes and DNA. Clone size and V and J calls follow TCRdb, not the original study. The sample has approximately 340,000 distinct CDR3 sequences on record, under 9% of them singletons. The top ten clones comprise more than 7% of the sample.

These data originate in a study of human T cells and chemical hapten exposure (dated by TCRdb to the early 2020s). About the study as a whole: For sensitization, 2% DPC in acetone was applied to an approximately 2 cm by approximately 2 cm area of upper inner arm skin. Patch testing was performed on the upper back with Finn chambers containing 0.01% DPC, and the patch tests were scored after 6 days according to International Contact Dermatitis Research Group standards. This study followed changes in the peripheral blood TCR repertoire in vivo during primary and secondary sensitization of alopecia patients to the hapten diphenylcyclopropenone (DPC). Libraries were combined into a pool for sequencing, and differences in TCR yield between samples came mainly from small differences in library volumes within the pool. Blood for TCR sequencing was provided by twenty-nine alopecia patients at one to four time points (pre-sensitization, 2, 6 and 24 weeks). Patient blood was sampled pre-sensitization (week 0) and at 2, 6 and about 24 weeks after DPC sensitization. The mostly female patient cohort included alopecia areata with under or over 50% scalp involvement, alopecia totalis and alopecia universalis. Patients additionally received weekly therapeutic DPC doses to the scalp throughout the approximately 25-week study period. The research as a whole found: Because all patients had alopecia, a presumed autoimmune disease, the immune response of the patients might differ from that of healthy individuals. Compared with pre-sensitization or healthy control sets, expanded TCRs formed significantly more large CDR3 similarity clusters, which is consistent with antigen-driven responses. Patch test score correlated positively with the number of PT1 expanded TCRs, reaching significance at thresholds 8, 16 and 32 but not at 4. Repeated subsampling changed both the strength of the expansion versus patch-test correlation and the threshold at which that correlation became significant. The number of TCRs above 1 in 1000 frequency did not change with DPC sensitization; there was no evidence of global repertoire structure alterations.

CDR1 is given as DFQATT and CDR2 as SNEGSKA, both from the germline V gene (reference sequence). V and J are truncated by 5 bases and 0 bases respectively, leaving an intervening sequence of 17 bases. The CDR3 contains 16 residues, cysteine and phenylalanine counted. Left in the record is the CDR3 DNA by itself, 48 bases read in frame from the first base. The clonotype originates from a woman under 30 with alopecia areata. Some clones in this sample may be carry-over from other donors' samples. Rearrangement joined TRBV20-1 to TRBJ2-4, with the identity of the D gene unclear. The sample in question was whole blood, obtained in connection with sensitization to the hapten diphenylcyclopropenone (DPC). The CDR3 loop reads CSAPDGYRSAKNIQYF. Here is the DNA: TGCAGTGCTCCGGATGGTTATAGATCAGCCAAAAACATTCAGTACTTC.